One sample yielded the 9 T cell receptor beta chains listed below, sequenced in a study of cytomegalovirus exposure and HLA in healthy donors. The PCR contained 60 Vbeta and 13 Jbeta primers. The data were produced by immunoSEQ multiplex PCR, yet TCRdb's version contains in-frame clones alone and is incomplete. This sample yields more than 150,000 clones, of which roughly 87% are seen a single time; 0.2% to 0.3% belongs to the top ten. Sequences were obtained from PBMCs. The receptors here all came from a girl under three years old in good health and CMV-seronegative.

The chain uses TRBV10-3 and TRBJ2-3; D is unresolved. Germline V gene sequence: CDR1 ENHRY, CDR2 SYGVKD. With 0 bases removed from V and 6 bases from J, the gap between germline ends came to 4 bases. The CDR3 has 12 amino acids. CDR3: CAISESSDTQYF. DNA of the CDR3: TGTGCCATCAGTGAGTCGTCGGATACGCAGTATTTT.

J is TRBJ1-6 and V is TRBV7-9; TRBD1 matches 12 bases. The germline V gene encodes CDR1 SEHNR and CDR2 FQNEAQ (reference sequence). The length of the CDR3 is 15 residues. Trimming at V came to 5 bases and at J to 7 bases, leaving 3 bases not matched to a gene. CDR3 region: CASSPGQGANSPLHF. The CDR3 DNA reads as TGTGCCAGCAGCCCGGGACAGGGGGCGAATTCACCCCTCCACTTT.

J is TRBJ2-6 and V is TRBV2; D gene ambiguous. The V end lost 6 bases, the J end lost 0 bases, and 6 bases lay between the germline ends. Germline CDR1 reads SNHLY; CDR2 reads FYNNEI. The CDR3 extends over 14 amino acids. The CDR3 spells CASRTGSGANVLTF. The CDR3 nucleotides read TGTGCCAGCAGAACTGGCTCTGGGGCCAACGTCCTGACTTTC.

The rearrangement joins TRBV9 to TRBJ2-3, with TRBD2 matching 10 bases. CDR1 is SGDLS and CDR2 is YYNGEE in the germline V gene. The CDR3 has 17 residues. After removal of 3 bases from V and 2 bases from J, the junction contained 9 bases not matched to a gene. The CDR3 spells CASSAKWTSGYTDTQYF. The CDR3 bases are TGTGCCAGCAGCGCCAAATGGACTAGCGGATACACAGATACGCAGTATTTT.

V usage is TRBV5-1 and J usage is TRBJ2-1; a possible D gene is TRBD2 (6 bases). V was shortened by 2 bases and J by 0 bases, with 15 bases between the two germline ends. Germline lookup yields CDR1 SGHRS and CDR2 YFSETQ. CDR3 length: 17 residues. The CDR3 region is CASSFQLALSSYNEQFF. CDR3 DNA sequence: TGCGCCAGCAGCTTCCAACTAGCACTTAGCTCCTACAATGAGCAGTTCTTC.

The chain uses TRBV7-6 and TRBJ1-6; 8 bases map to TRBD1. The junction had 6 bases not matched to a gene; V was cut back by 4 bases and J by 10 bases. The CDR3 length is 14 residues. Germline V gene lookup returns CDR1 SGHVS and CDR2 FNYEAQ. The CDR3 nucleotides are TGTGCCAGCAGCTCCGGACAGGGTCGGTCACCCCTCCACTTT. It is translated as CASSSGQGRSPLHF.

The J gene is TRBJ2-2, the V gene TRBV5-1, with 8 bases aligning to TRBD1. The J segment lost 4 bases and the V segment lost 2 bases, leaving 7 bases of the junction unmatched. The CDR3 has 16 amino acids. Germline V gene data show CDR1 as SGHRS and CDR2 as YFSETQ. The CDR3 bases are TGCGCCAGCAGCTTACATGGACAGGGTGGCACCGGGGAGCTGTTTTTT. This translates into CASSLHGQGGTGELFF.

The chain combines TRBV10-3 with TRBJ1-5; a possible D gene is TRBD1 (5 bases). The germline V gene has CDR1 ENHRY and CDR2 SYGVKD. Trimming pared 4 bases from V and 5 bases from J, leaving 9 bases between. The CDR3 is made up of 13 amino acids. CDR3 sequence reads: CAISVSGDQPQHF. The CDR3 DNA is TGTGCCATCAGTGTTTCGGGGGATCAGCCCCAGCATTTT.

This rearrangement joins TRBV2 to TRBJ2-7; 13 positions match TRBD2. The length of the CDR3 is 14 residues. With V trimmed by 8 bases and J by 2 bases, 3 bases remained unmatched. The germline V gene has CDR1 SNHLY and CDR2 FYNNEI. CDR3 bases: TGTGCCAGCCGAGGACTAGCGGGGGCCTACGAGCAGTACTTC. This encodes CASRGLAGAYEQYF.